This T cell receptor beta chain was identified during a study of CD8 T cells in Susac syndrome. V trimming: 6 bases; J trimming: 2 bases; junction bases outside the gene matches: 6. Germline V gene sequence: CDR1 MNHNS, CDR2 SASEGT. There are 15 residues in the CDR3. This clonotype was seen a handful of times. After extraction with the RNeasy kit, roughly 0.45 to 1 ug of the RNA was reverse transcribed using random hexamers. TCRdb re-analysed the immunoSEQ multiplex PCR reads in MiXCR, keeping a single row per CDR3 protein. Among over 350,000 distinct CDR3 sequences listed, more than 80% were seen once.

Sequencing was done on a sample of CD8+ T cells from PBMCs. This chain uses TRBV6-1 with TRBJ1-5, with 8 bases matching TRBD1. This sequence originates from a human donor with multiple sclerosis. CDR3 nucleotides: TGTGCCAGCAGACAGGGGGTCGGTGGCAATCAGCCCCAGCATTTT. Encoded protein: CASRQGVGGNQPQHF.